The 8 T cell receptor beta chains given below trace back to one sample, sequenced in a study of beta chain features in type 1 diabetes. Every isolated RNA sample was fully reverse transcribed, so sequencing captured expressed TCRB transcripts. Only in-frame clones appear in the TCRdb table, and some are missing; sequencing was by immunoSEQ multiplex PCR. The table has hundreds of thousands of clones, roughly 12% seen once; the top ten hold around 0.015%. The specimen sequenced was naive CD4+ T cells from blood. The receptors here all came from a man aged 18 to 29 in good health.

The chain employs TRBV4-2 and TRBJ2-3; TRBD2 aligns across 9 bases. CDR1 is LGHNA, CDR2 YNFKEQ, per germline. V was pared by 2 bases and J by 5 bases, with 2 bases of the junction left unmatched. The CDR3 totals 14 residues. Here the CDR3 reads CASSQLAGKDTQYF. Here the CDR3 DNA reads TGTGCCAGCAGCCAACTAGCGGGGAAAGATACGCAGTATTTT.

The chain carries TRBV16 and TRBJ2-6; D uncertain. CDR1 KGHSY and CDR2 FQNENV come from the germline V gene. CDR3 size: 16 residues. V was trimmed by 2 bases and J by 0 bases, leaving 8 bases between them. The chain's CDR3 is CASSQRHRSGANVLTF. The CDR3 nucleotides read TGTGCCAGCAGCCAAAGACACCGCTCTGGGGCCAACGTCCTGACTTTC.

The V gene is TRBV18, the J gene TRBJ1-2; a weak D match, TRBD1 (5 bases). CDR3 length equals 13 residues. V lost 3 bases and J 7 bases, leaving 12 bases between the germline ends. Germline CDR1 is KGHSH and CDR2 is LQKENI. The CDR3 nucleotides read TGTGCCAGCTCACCCGAGGGGAGGTTTGGCTACACCTTC. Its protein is CASSPEGRFGYTF.

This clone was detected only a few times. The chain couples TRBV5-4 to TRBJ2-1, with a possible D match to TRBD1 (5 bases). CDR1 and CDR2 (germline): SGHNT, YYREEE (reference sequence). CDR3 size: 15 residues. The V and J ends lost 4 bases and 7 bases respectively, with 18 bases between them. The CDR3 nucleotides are TGTGCCAGCAGCCCGCCGGCCAGGGTAGGGAATGAGCAGTTCTTC. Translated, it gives CASSPPARVGNEQFF.

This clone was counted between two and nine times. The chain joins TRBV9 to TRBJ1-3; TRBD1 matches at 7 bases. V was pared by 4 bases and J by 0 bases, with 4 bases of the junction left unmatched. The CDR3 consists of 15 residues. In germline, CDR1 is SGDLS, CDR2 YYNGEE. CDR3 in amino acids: CASSPGTDSGNTIYF. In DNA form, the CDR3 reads TGTGCCAGCAGCCCGGGGACAGACTCTGGAAACACCATATATTTT.

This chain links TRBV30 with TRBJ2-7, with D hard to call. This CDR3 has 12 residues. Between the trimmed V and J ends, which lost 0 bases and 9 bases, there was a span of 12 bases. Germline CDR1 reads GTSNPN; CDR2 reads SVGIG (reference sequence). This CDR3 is CAWSVYGSVQYF. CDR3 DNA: TGTGCCTGGAGTGTTTACGGGTCCGTGCAGTACTTC.

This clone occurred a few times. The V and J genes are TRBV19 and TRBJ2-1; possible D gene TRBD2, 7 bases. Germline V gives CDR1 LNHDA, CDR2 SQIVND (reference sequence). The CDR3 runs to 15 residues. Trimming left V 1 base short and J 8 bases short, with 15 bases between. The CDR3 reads CASSIGGGARDEQFF. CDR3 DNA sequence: TGTGCCAGTAGTATAGGTGGGGGGGCGCGGGATGAGCAGTTCTTC.

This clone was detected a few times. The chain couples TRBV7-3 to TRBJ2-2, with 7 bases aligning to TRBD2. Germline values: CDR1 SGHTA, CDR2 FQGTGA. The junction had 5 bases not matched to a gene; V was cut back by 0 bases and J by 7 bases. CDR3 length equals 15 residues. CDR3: CASSLTGGSVGELFF. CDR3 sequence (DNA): TGTGCCAGCAGCTTAACTGGCGGGAGCGTCGGGGAGCTGTTTTTT.